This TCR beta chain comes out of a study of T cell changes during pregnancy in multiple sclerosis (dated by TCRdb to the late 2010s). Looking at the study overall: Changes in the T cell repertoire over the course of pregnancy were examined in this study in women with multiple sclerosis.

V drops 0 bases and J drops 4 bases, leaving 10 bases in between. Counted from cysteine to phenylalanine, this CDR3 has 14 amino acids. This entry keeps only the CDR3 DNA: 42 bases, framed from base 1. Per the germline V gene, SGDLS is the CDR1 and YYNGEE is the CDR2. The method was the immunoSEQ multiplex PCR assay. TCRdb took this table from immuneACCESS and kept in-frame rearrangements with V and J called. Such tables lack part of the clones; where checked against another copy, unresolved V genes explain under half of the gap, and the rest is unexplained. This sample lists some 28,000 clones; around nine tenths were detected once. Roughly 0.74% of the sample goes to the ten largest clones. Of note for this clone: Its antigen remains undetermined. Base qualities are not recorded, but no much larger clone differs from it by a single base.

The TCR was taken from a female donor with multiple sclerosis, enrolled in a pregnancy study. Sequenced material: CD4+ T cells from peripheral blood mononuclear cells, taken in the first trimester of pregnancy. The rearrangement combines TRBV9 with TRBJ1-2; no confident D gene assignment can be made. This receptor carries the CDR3 CASSVVPEGYGYTF. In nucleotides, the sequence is TGTGCCAGCAGCGTAGTACCGGAGGGCTATGGCTACACCTTC.